Listed here are 15 T cell receptor beta chains from one sample, sequenced in a study of T cells expressing NK-cell markers. From the 5' RACE reads, TCRdb lists one entry per CDR3 protein and no DNA. The sample table sets out tens of thousands of distinct CDR3 sequences. The sample was blood T cells: a sorted CD56 or NKG2C T cell subset, CD4+ or CD8+ T cells, or bulk PBMC T cells (not recorded which). The receptors derive from a woman between 18 and 70 years old in good health.

The chain joins TRBV5-1 to TRBJ1-6; TCRdb selects TRBD1, and the lack of DNA leaves this call unchecked. CDR1 is SGHRS and CDR2 is YFSETQ in the germline V gene. CDR3 length: 19 amino acids. Here the CDR3 reads CASSLSQQGAMTYNSPLHF.

The rearrangement links TRBV10-3 to TRBJ2-2; the TCRdb D gene call, TRBD1, has no DNA to confirm it. The CDR3 length is 16 residues. CDR1 is ENHRY, CDR2 SYGVKD, per germline. CDR3 region: CAITLTGRENTGELFF.

J is TRBJ2-7 and V is TRBV29-1; without DNA, the TCRdb call of TRBD2 cannot be checked. Per germline, CDR1 SQVTM and CDR2 ANQGSEA. The CDR3 consists of 18 residues. CDR3 region: CSVEDHHGSVAEPYEQYF.

The rearrangement joins TRBV4-1 to TRBJ2-7; TCRdb's D gene call, TRBD2, goes unchecked for lack of DNA. The germline V gene has CDR1 MGHRA and CDR2 YSYEKL. This CDR3 is 16 amino acids long. The CDR3 loop reads CASSRVEGPPHTEQYF.

The chain uses TRBV6-1 and TRBJ2-7; TCRdb reports TRBD1, a call that lacks DNA to check it against. The CDR3 has 14 amino acids. Germline V gene sequence: CDR1 MNHNS, CDR2 SASEGT. This chain's CDR3 is CASSLGRSFYEQYF.

The chain couples TRBV27 to TRBJ2-1; the TCRdb call, TRBD2, lacks DNA for checking. Germline V lookup: CDR1 MNHEY, CDR2 SMNVEV (reference sequence). The CDR3 runs 15 residues. CDR3 loop: CASSLRTSGGHEQFF.

This chain joins TRBV27 and TRBJ2-3; TCRdb gives TRBD1 as the D gene, but with no DNA this cannot be confirmed. This CDR3 contains 16 residues. Germline lookup yields CDR1 MNHEY and CDR2 SMNVEV (reference sequence). CDR3 sequence: CASSPRDRGPGDTQYF.

The chain couples TRBV6-4 to TRBJ2-1. The germline V gene encodes CDR1 MRHNA and CDR2 SNTAGT. The CDR3 sequence is 13 residues long. The CDR3 sequence: CASSEEVYNEQFF.

This chain links TRBV12-3 or TRBV12-4 with TRBJ1-5; TCRdb selects TRBD1, and the lack of DNA leaves this call unchecked. CDR3 size: 14 residues. CDR3 loop: CASSKDNSNQPQHF.

The V and J genes are TRBV19 and TRBJ2-1; TCRdb lists TRBD1, though no DNA is available to test this call. The CDR3 extends over 18 amino acids. The germline V gene encodes CDR1 LNHDA and CDR2 SQIVND (reference sequence). CDR3 region: CASSIDRVRGSRYNEQFF.

The CDR3 spells CASSSAGYEQYF. This chain joins TRBV5-6 and TRBJ2-7; TCRdb's D call, TRBD2, is unchecked because there is no DNA. The CDR3 runs 12 residues. From germline, CDR1 is SGHDT and CDR2 YYEEEE.

The chain carries TRBV27 and TRBJ2-1; TCRdb reports TRBD2, a call that lacks DNA to check it against. The CDR3 has 14 amino acids. Germline CDR1 and CDR2: MNHEY and SMNVEV (reference sequence). The CDR3 spells CASTLAGGSNEQFF.

The V gene is TRBV7-3, the J gene TRBJ2-2; TCRdb's assignment of TRBD2 cannot be checked, as there is no DNA. In germline, CDR1 is SGHTA, CDR2 FQGTGA. The CDR3 totals 17 residues. This chain's CDR3 is CASSPWTSGTLTGELFF. Drawing the rest from reference TRBV7-3 and TRBJ2-2, the complete variable domain is GAGVSQTPSNKVTEKGKYVELRCDPISGHTALYWYRQSLGQGPEFLIYFQGTGAADDSGLPNDRFFAVRPEGSVSTLKIQRTERGDSAVYLCASSPWTSGTLTGELFFGEGSRLTVL.

The chain carries TRBV6-1 and TRBJ2-1; TCRdb reports TRBD2, a call that lacks DNA to check it against. CDR3 length equals 15 residues. Germline CDR1 and CDR2: MNHNS and SASEGT. CDR3 loop: CASSPGGEGNNEQFF.

V is TRBV7-9 and J is TRBJ2-7. Germline loops: CDR1 SEHNR, CDR2 FQNEAQ (reference sequence). The CDR3 loop spans 12 amino acids. The CDR3 reads CASSLGVREQYF.